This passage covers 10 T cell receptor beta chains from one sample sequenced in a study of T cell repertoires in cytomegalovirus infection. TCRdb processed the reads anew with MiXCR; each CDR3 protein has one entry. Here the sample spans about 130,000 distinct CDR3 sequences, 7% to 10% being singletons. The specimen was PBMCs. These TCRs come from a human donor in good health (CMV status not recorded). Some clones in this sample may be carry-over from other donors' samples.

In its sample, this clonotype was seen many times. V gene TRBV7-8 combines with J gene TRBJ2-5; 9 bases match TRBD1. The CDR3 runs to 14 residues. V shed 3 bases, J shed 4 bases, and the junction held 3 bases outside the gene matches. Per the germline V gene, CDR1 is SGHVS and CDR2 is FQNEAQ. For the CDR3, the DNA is TGTGCCAGCAGCTTCCGACAGGGGGGAGAGACCCAGTACTTC. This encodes CASSFRQGGETQYF.

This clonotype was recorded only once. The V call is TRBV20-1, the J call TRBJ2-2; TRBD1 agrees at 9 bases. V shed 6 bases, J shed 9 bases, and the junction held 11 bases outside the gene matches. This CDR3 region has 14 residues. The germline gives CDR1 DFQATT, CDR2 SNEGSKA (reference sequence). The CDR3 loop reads CSAPGQGSTRELFF. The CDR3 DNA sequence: TGCAGTGCACCGGGACAGGGATCGACCAGGGAGCTGTTTTTT.

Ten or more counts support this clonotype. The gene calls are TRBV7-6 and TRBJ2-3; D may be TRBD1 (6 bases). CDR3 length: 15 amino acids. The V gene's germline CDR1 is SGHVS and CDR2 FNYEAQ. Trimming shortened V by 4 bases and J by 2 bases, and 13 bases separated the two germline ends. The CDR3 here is CASSSQGSNTDTQYF. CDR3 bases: TGTGCCAGCAGCTCCCAGGGGTCAAACACAGATACGCAGTATTTT. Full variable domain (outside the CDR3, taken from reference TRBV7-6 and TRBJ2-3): GAGVSQSPRYKVTKRGQDVALRCDPISGHVSLYWYRQALGQGPEFLTYFNYEAQQDKSGLPNDRFSAERPEGSISTLTIQRTEQRDSAMYRCASSSQGSNTDTQYFGPGTRLTVL.

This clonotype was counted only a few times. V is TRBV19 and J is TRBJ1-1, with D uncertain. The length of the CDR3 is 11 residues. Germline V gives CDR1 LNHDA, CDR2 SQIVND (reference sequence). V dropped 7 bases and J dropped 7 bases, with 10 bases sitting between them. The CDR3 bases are TGTGCCAGTAAAACGAGGGTTGAAGCTTTCTTT. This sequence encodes CASKTRVEAFF.

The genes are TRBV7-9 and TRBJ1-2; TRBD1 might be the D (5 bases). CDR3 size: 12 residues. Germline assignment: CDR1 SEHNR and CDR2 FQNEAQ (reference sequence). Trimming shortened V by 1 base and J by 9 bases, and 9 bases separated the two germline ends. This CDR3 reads CASSLEAGSYTF. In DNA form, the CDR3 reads TGTGCCAGCAGCTTAGAAGCAGGGAGCTACACCTTC.

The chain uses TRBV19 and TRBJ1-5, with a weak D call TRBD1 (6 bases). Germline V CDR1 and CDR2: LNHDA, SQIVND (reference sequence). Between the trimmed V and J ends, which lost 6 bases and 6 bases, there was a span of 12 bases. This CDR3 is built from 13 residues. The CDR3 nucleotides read TGTGCCAGTAGCCAGGGGCGGCCTCAGCCCCAGCATTTT. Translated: CASSQGRPQPQHF.

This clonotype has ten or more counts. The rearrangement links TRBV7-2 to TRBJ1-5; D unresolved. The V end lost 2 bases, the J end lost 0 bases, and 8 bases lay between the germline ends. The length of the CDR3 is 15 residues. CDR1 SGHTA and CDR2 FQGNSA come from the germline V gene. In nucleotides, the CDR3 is TGTGCCAGCAGCTTATACCGTAATAGCAATCAGCCCCAGCATTTT. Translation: CASSLYRNSNQPQHF.

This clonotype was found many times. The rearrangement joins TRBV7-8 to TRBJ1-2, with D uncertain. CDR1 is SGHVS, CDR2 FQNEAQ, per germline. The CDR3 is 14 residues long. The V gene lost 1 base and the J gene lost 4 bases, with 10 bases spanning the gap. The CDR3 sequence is CASSLDPRSYGYTF. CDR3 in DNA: TGTGCCAGCAGCTTAGACCCCAGAAGCTATGGCTACACCTTC.

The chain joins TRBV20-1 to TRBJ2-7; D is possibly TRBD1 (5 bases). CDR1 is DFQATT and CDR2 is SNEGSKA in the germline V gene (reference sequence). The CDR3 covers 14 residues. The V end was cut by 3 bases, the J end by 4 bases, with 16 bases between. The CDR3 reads CSARARQGHYEQYF. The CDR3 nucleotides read TGCAGTGCTAGGGCCCGCCAGGGCCATTACGAGCAGTACTTC.

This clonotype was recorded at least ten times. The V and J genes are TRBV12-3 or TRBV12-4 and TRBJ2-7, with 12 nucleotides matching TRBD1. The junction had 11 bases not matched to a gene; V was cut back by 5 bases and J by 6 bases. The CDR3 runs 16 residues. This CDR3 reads CASSPSPGQGAGEQYF. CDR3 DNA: TGTGCCAGCAGTCCCTCGCCGGGACAGGGGGCAGGCGAGCAGTACTTC.